These T cell receptor beta chains were read from a single sample in a study of shared clonotypes between healthy human individuals. TCRdb's copy holds only in-frame clones and misses some; the assay was immunoSEQ multiplex PCR. The table lists around 2,000,000 clones, 95% of them singletons. Sequenced material: naive CD4+ T cells sorted from blood. These receptors were obtained from a man younger than 35 in good health. The CDR3 runs from the conserved cysteine through the conserved F or W. A D gene is named only where the DNA matches it firmly.

d_call	cdr3_length	v_call	j_call	cdr3_aa
.	15	TRBV27	TRBJ2-1	CASSLPRAGYNEQFF
.	16	TRBV6-1	TRBJ2-5	CASSEMGRVEGETQYF
.	16	TRBV28	TRBJ2-7	CASSSSGGDSPYEQYF
.	13	TRBV11-2	TRBJ1-1	CASSLDLNTEAFF
.	15	TRBV5-1	TRBJ2-5	CASTEGGAVVKTQYF
TRBD2	14	TRBV5-1	TRBJ2-1	CASSSGTSGYEQFF
.	14	TRBV29-1	TRBJ1-1	CSVEVRKLNTEAFF
.	14	TRBV19	TRBJ2-7	CASRSDRSSYEQYF
.	13	TRBV2	TRBJ2-1	CASREGTTAEQFF
.	10	TRBV29-1	TRBJ1-1	CSVVYTEAFF
TRBD1	15	TRBV19	TRBJ1-2	CASSTSTGIFYGYTF
.	15	TRBV7-9	TRBJ2-3	CASSLSLTKADTQYF
TRBD1	13	TRBV5-1	TRBJ1-2	CASSPGDRDGYTF
.	18	TRBV5-1	TRBJ2-2	CASSLLGGGHLNTGELFF
.	15	TRBV7-8	TRBJ2-1	CASSLEGINYNEQFF
TRBD1	16	TRBV7-6	TRBJ2-2	CASSPRDRVGTGELFF
.	13	TRBV27	TRBJ1-4	CASRRDMNEKLFF
.	16	TRBV5-1	TRBJ2-7	CASSLAYSRGFYEQYF
.	14	TRBV16	TRBJ2-7	CASSQSWGSYEQYF
TRBD1	14	TRBV2	TRBJ2-2	CASSPRDSTGELFF
.	15	TRBV6-5	TRBJ2-7	CASSRSDRSPYEQYF
.	13	TRBV2	TRBJ1-6	CASKGDFNSPLHF
.	13	TRBV4-1	TRBJ2-5	CASSQVIVGTQYF
.	11	TRBV5-1	TRBJ2-5	CASSSGETQYF
TRBD1	15	TRBV5-1	TRBJ2-1	CASSFGQGGMNEQFF
TRBD2	15	TRBV30	TRBJ2-5	CAWSLGLAGLETQYF
.	16	TRBV10-2	TRBJ2-7	CASSDPDRVFSYEQYF
.	14	TRBV5-1	TRBJ2-7	CASSLAVTEDEQYF
.	18	TRBV12-5	TRBJ1-6	CASGLAIPGGDYNSPLHF
TRBD2	18	TRBV14	TRBJ2-3	CASSRLPGTSGRTDTQYF
.	15	TRBV18	TRBJ2-3	CASSPMVGSTDTQYF
TRBD2	14	TRBV19	TRBJ2-7	CATSIAGITYEQYF
TRBD2	16	TRBV10-3	TRBJ2-3	CAISGQTSGSTDTQYF
TRBD1	14	TRBV2	TRBJ2-2	CASTETGSAGELFF
.	13	TRBV5-1	TRBJ2-7	CASSLAPNYEQYF
.	15	TRBV6-5	TRBJ1-3	CASSEWRGPGNTIYF